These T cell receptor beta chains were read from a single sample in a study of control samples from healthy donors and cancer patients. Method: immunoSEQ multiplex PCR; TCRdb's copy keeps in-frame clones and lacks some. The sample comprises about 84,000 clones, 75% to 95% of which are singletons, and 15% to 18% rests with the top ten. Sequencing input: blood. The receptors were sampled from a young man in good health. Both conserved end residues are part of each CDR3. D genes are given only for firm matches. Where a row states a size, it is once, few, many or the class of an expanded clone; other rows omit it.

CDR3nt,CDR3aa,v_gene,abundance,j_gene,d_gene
TGTGCCAGCCGAGGGTGGGGTGAAAATACTGAAGCTTTCTTT,CASRGWGENTEAFF,TRBV2,NA,TRBJ1-1,NA
TGTGCCAGCAGCTTTGGGACAGGGGAGACTGAAGCTTTCTTT,CASSFGTGETEAFF,TRBV7-8,NA,TRBJ1-1,TRBD1
TGTGCCAGTTTTGGGCCGGGGGCGGACACCGGGGAGCTGTTTTTT,CASFGPGADTGELFF,TRBV19,NA,TRBJ2-2,NA
TGTGCCAGCAGCTCCAACATGGGCCGACAGTCTGAAGCTTTCTTT,CASSSNMGRQSEAFF,TRBV7-2,NA,TRBJ1-1,NA
TGTGCCAGCAGCCAAAGGGGTGAGCCCCAGCATTTT,CASSQRGEPQHF,TRBV28,NA,TRBJ1-5,NA
TGTGCCAGCAGCCACCGGACAGAGGTGGTTTACGAGCAGTACTTC,CASSHRTEVVYEQYF,TRBV3-1/TRBV3-2,NA,TRBJ2-7,NA
TGTGCCAGCAGTTACAGTGAGCCCACAGATACGCAGTATTTT,CASSYSEPTDTQYF,TRBV6-5,NA,TRBJ2-3,NA
TGTGCCAGCAGTCCCCCACCGGCAGGGGGGGAGAACACTGAAGCTTTCTTT,CASSPPPAGGENTEAFF,TRBV6-2/TRBV6-3,NA,TRBJ1-1,TRBD1
TGTGCCATCAGTAGCGGGACAGGGCGGGACGGTCAGCCCCAGCATTTT,CAISSGTGRDGQPQHF,TRBV10-3,NA,TRBJ1-5,TRBD1
TGTGCCAGCAGCTTGGGCCAGGGTAATGAAAAACTGTTTTTT,CASSLGQGNEKLFF,TRBV7-9,NA,TRBJ1-4,NA
TGTGCCAGCAGAGGGGGAGATACGCAGTATTTT,CASRGGDTQYF,TRBV7-9,NA,TRBJ2-3,NA
TGTGCCAGCAGCAAAGTTGGTACTAGCGGCGGCACAGATACGCAGTATTTT,CASSKVGTSGGTDTQYF,TRBV21-1,NA,TRBJ2-3,NA
TGTGCCAGTAGTAACCGGCACAGGGTAACGATTAGCAATCAGCCCCAGCATTTT,CASSNRHRVTISNQPQHF,TRBV19,NA,TRBJ1-5,NA
TGTGCCAGCAGACCCAAGAGAGACTCCTACAATGAGCAGTTCTTC,CASRPKRDSYNEQFF,TRBV7-9,once,TRBJ2-1,NA